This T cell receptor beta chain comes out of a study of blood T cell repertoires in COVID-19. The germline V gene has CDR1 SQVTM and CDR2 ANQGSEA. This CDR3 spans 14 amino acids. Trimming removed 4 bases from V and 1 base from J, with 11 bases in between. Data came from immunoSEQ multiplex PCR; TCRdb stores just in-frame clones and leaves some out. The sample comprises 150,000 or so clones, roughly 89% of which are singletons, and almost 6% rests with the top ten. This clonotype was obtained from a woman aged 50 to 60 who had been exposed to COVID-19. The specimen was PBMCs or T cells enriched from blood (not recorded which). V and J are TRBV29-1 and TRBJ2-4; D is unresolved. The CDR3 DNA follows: TGCAGCGTTGTAGTCGGAGTGGCCAAAAACATTCAGTACTTC. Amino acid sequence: CSVVVGVAKNIQYF.